This TCR beta chain appears in the sequencing data of a study of Graves' ophthalmopathy and Graves' hyperthyroidism. General study points: Among thyroid clonotypes expanded above 0.001 frequency, most also appeared in blood. The 13-signature model separated ophthalmopathy from stable hyperthyroidism at just under 90% sensitivity and roughly 81% specificity.

This clonotype has a count of ten or more. Its antigen is unidentified. V shed 7 bases and J shed 7 bases, with 14 bases lying between them. Germline loops: CDR1 LGHNT, CDR2 FRNRAP. This CDR3 contains 13 residues. From RNA, the CDR3 regions of TCR beta chains were amplified and sequenced. The workflow started with a first-round RT-PCR run with HTBI primers and then moved on to a second-round multiplex PCR. TCRdb used MiXCR to reprocess the multiplex PCR reads, holding one entry per CDR3 protein. The sample carries under 250,000 distinct CDR3 sequences, under 30% recorded once. This sequence joins TRBV12-5 and TRBJ2-4, with D perhaps matching TRBD2 (5 bases). Input material: peripheral blood. This TCR was recovered from a man aged 50-59 years with Graves' ophthalmopathy. CDR3: CASENSGGNIQYF. The CDR3 bases are TGTGCTAGTGAAAACAGCGGCGGGAACATTCAGTACTTC.